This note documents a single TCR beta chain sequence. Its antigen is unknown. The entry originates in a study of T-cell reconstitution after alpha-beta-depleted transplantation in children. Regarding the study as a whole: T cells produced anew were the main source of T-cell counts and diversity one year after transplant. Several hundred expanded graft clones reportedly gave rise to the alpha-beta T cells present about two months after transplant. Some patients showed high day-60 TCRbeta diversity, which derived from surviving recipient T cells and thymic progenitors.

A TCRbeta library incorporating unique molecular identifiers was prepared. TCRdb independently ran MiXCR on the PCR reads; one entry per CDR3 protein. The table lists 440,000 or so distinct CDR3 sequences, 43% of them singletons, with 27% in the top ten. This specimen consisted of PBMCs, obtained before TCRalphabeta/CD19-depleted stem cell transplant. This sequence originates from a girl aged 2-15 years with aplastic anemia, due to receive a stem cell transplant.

CDR3 residues: CASSSQGANNEQFF. For the CDR3, the DNA is TGTGCCAGCAGCTCACAGGGGGCGAACAATGAGCAGTTCTTC. The V gene is TRBV5-8, the J gene TRBJ2-1, with TRBD1 matching over 9 bases. The J segment lost 5 bases and the V segment lost 3 bases, leaving 3 bases of the junction unmatched. The CDR3 sequence is 14 residues long. Germline values: CDR1 SGHTS, CDR2 YDEGEE.